Described below is a single T cell receptor beta chain sequence and its context. Its ends do not fully match the called genes, so a read error is possible. Germline CDR1 reads SQVTM; CDR2 reads ANQGSEA. The CDR3 totals 16 residues. This sample is drawn from a study of molecular identifiers for immune sequencing clone quantification. From the PCR reads, TCRdb called clonotypes with MiXCR, one entry per CDR3 protein. The sample includes 490,000 or so distinct CDR3 sequences, over 20% of them seen just once. Naive CD8 library inputs spanned 20,000 to 1,000,000 sorted cells and 10%, 30% or 50% RNA. CD8+CD4-CCR7+CD45RA+ cells were sorted as naive CD8 T cells.

This receptor was obtained from a human donor in good health. Some libraries in this study had Jurkat cell RNA spiked in. The material sequenced was naive CD8+ T cells from blood, with Jurkat cell RNA spiked in. Subset in this sample: FACS-sorted CD8+CD4-CCR7+CD45RA+ naive T cells. The V gene is TRBV29-1, the J gene TRBJ2-3; a weak D match, TRBD2 (5 bases). The CDR3 region is CSGTFLQEAWADTRYF. The CDR3 DNA sequence: TGCAGCGGCACCTTCCTCCAGGAGGCATGGGCAGATACGCGGTATTTT.